This entry describes one T cell receptor beta chain. Authors' processing steps: Reference gene primer amplification gave estimated nucleated cell counts. Sequenced by immunoSEQ multiplex PCR; TCRdb stores in-frame clones only, minus some. V and J calls and clone size are given by that table; D and trimming were obtained from the DNA. Of 120,000 or so clones in the sample, around 87% were seen once. The record originates from a study of blood T cell repertoires in COVID-19. About the study: Sources were T cells, B-cell-depleted T cells, or PBMCs; the material itself was cDNA or gDNA.

Sequenced: peripheral blood. The receptor was derived from an older man with active or convalescent COVID-19.

The CDR3 reads CASSPQGPQETQYF. The CDR3 DNA reads TGTGCCAGCAGCCCACAGGGACCTCAAGAGACCCAGTACTTC. V and J are TRBV7-9 and TRBJ2-5; a weak D match, TRBD1 (6 bases). In germline, CDR1 is SEHNR, CDR2 FQNEAQ (reference sequence). This CDR3 is 14 amino acids long. V shed 5 bases and J shed 2 bases, with 12 bases lying between them.